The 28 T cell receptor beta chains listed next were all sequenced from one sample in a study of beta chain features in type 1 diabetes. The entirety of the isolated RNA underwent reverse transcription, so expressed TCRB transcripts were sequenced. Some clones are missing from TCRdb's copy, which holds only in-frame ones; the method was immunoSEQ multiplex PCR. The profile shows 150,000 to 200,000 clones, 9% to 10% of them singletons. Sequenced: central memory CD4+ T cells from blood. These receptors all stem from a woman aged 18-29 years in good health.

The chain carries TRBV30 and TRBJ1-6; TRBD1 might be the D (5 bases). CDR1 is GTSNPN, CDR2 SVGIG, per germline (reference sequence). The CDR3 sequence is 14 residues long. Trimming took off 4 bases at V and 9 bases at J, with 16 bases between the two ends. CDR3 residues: CAWTGGGLVSPLHF. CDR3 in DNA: TGTGCCTGGACGGGCGGGGGGTTAGTTTCACCCCTCCACTTT.

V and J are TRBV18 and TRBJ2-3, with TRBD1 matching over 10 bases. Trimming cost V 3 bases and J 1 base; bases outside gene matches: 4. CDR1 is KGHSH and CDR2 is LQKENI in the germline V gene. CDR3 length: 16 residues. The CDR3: CASSPLGQGGTDTQYF. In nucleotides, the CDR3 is TGTGCCAGCTCACCTCTAGGACAGGGGGGCACAGATACGCAGTATTTT.

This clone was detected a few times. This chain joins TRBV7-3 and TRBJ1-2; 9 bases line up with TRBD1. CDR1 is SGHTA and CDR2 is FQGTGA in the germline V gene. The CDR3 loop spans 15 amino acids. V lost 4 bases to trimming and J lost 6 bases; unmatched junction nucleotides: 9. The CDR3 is CASSSGTGRENGYTF. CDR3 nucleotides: TGTGCCAGCAGCTCCGGGACAGGGAGGGAGAATGGCTACACCTTC.

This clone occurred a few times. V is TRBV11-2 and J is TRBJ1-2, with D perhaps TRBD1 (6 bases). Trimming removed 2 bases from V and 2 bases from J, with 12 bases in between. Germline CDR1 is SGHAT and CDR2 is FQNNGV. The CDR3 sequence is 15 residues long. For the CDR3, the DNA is TGTGCCAGCAGCTTAATTATGCAGGGGAACTATGGCTACACCTTC. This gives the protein CASSLIMQGNYGYTF.

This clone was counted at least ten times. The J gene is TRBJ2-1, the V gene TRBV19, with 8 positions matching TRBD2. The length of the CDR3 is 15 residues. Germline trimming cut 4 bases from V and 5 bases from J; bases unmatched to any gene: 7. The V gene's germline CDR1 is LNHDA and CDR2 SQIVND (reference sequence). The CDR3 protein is CASSRGLGGHNEQFF. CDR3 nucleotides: TGTGCCAGTAGTAGGGGACTAGGGGGTCACAATGAGCAGTTCTTC.

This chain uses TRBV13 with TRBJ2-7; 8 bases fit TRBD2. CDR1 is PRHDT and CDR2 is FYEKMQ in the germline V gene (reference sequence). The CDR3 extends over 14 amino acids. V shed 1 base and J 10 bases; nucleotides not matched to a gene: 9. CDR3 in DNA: TGTGCCAGCAGCTTAGTCCGGGAGGGCCGGATACAGTACTTC. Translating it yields CASSLVREGRIQYF.

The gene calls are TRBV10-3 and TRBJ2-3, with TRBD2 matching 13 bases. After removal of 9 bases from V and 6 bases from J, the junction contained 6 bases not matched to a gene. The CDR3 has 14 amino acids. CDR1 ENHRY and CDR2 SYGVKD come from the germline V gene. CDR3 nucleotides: TGTGCCATTACTAGCGGGGGGGCGGTGGATACGCAGTATTTT. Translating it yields CAITSGGAVDTQYF.

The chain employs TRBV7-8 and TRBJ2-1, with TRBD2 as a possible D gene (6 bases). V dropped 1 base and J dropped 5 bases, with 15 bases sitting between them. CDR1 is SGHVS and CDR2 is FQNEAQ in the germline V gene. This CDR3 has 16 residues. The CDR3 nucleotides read TGTGCCAGCAGCTTAGAGTATGGGGGGTTAAACAATGAGCAGTTCTTC. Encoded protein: CASSLEYGGLNNEQFF.

CDR3 amino acids: CASSLEARLLNTEAFF. In DNA, the CDR3 is TGTGCCAGCAGCTTGGAAGCCAGACTCCTGAACACTGAAGCTTTCTTT. This chain joins TRBV5-4 and TRBJ1-1, with D uncertain. Trimming removed 0 bases from V and 0 bases from J, with 12 bases in between. This CDR3 has 16 residues. The germline gives CDR1 SGHNT, CDR2 YYREEE (reference sequence).

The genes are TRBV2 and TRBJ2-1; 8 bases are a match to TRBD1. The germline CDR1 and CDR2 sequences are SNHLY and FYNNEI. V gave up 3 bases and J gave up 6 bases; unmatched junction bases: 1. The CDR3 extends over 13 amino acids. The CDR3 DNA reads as TGTGCCAGCAGTGAGACAGGGGTCAATGAGCAGTTCTTC. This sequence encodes CASSETGVNEQFF.

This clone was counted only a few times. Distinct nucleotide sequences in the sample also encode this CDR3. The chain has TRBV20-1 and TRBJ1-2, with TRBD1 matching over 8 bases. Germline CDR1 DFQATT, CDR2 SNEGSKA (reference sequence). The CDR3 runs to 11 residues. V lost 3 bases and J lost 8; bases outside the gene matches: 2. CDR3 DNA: TGCAGTGCTAGCGACAGGGGCGGCTACACCTTC. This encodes CSASDRGGYTF.

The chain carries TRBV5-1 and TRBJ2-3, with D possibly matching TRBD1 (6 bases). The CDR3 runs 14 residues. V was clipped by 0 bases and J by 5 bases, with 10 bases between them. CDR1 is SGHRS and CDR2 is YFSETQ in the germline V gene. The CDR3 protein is CASSLGAGEDTQYF. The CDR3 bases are TGCGCCAGCAGCTTGGGAGCAGGGGAAGATACGCAGTATTTT. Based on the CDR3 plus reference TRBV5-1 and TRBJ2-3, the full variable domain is KAGVTQTPRYLIKTRGQQVTLSCSPISGHRSVSWYQQTPGQGLQFLFEYFSETQRNKGNFPGRFSGRQFSNSRSEMNVSTLELGDSALYLCASSLGAGEDTQYFGPGTRLTVL.

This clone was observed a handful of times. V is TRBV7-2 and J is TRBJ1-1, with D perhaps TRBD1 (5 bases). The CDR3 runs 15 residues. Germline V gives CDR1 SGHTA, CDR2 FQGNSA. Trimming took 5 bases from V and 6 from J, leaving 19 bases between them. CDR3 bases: TGTGCCAGCAGCCGGTTCGGGGGTTCTTACGCTGAAGCTTTCTTT. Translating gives CASSRFGGSYAEAFF.

CDR3 DNA sequence: TGTGCCAGCAGCTCCATAAGCGGGAGCCAAGAGACCCAGTACTTC. This sequence encodes CASSSISGSQETQYF. The chain joins TRBV5-4 to TRBJ2-5; TRBD2 matches 8 bases. V was pared by 3 bases and J by 1 base, with 5 bases of the junction left unmatched. Per germline, CDR1 SGHNT and CDR2 YYREEE (reference sequence). This CDR3 spans 15 amino acids.

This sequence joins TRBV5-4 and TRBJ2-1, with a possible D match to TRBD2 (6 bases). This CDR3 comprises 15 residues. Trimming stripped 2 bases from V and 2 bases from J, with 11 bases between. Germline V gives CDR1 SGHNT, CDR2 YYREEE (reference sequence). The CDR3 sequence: CASSLRESTYNEQFF. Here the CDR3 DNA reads TGTGCCAGCAGCTTACGGGAGTCTACCTACAATGAGCAGTTCTTC.

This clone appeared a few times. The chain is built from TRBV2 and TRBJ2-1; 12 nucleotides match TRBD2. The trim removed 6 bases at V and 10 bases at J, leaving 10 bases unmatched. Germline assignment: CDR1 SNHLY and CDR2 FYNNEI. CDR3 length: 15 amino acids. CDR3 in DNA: TGTGCCAGCAGACCACTAGCGGGAGGCGGGGAGGAGCAGTTCTTC. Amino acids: CASRPLAGGGEEQFF.

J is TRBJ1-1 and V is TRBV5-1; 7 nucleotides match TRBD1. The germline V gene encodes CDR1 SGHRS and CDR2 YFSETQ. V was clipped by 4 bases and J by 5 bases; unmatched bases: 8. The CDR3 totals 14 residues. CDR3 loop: CASSQRQGWTEAFF. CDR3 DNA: TGCGCCAGCAGCCAGCGACAGGGTTGGACTGAAGCTTTCTTT.

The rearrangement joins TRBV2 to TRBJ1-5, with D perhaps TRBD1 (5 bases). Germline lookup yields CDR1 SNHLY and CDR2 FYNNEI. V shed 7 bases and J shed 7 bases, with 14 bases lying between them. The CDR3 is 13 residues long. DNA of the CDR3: TGTGCCAGCACCCCGGGGGAAAGGCAGCCCCAGCATTTT. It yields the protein CASTPGERQPQHF.

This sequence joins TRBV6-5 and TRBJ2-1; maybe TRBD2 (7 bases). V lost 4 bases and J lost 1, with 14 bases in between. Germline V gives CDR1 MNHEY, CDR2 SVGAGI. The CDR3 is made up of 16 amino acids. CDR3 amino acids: CASSWGLAVSYNEQFF. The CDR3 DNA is TGTGCCAGCAGTTGGGGGCTAGCGGTATCCTACAATGAGCAGTTCTTC.

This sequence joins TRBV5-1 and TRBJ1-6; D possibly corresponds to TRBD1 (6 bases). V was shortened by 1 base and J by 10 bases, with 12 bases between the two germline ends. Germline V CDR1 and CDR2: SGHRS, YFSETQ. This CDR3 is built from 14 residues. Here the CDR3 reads CASSLIRGESPLHF. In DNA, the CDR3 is TGCGCCAGCAGCTTGATCAGGGGAGAATCACCCCTCCACTTT.

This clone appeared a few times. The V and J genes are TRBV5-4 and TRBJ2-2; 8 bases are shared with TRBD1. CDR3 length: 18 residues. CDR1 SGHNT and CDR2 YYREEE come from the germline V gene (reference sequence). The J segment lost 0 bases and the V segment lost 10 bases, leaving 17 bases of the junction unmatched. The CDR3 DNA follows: TGTGCCCTTTCGCGGGGCGCAGGGGGCGATACGAACACCGGGGAGCTGTTTTTT. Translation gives CALSRGAGGDTNTGELFF.

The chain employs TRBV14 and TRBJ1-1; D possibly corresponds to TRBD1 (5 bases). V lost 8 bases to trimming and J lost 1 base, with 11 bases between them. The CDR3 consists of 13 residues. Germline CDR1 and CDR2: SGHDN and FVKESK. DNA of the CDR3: TGTGCCAGCCGAGAGCAGGGGAACACTGAAGCTTTCTTT. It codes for CASREQGNTEAFF.

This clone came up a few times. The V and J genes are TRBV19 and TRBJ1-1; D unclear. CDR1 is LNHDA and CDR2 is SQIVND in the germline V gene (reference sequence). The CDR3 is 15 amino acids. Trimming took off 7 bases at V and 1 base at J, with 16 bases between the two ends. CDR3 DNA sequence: TGTGCCAGTACTCCCGAGGAGCCTTCGAACACTGAAGCTTTCTTT. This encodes CASTPEEPSNTEAFF. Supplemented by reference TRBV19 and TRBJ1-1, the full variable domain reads DGGITQSPKYLFRKEGQNVTLSCEQNLNHDAMYWYRQDPGQGLRLIYYSQIVNDFQKGDIAEGYSVSREKKESFPLTVTSAQKNPTAFYLCASTPEEPSNTEAFFGQGTRLTVV.

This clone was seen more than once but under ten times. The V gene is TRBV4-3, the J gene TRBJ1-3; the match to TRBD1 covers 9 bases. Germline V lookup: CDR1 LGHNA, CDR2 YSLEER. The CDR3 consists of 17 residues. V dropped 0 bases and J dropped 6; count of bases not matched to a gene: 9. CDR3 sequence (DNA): TGCGCCAGCAGCCAAGATCTGGGACAGGGAGTCGAAAACACCATATATTTT. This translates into CASSQDLGQGVENTIYF.

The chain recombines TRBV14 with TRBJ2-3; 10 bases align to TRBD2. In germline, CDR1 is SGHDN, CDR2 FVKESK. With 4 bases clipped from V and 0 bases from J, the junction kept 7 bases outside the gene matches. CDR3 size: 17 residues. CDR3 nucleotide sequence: TGTGCCAGCAGCCCTCTAGCGGGGGTTACTAGCACAGATACGCAGTATTTT. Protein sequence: CASSPLAGVTSTDTQYF.

As DNA, the CDR3 is TGTGCCAGCAGCCCCCTATTTGAGCAGTTCTTC. It specifies CASSPLFEQFF. The rearrangement joins TRBV7-2 to TRBJ2-1; unclear D gene. Trimming took 5 bases from V and 9 from J, leaving 8 bases between them. CDR3 length equals 11 residues. Germline V gives CDR1 SGHTA, CDR2 FQGNSA. The variable domain in full, with the rest retrieved from reference TRBV7-2 and TRBJ2-1, is GAGVSQSPSNKVTEKGKDVELRCDPISGHTALYWYRQSLGQGLEFLIYFQGNSAPDKSGLPSDRFSAERTGGSVSTLTIQRTQQEDSAVYLCASSPLFEQFFGPGTRLTVL.

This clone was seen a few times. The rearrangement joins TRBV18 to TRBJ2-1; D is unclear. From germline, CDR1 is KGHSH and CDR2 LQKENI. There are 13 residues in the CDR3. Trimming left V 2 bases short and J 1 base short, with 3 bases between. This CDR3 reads CASSPASYNEQFF. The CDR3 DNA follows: TGTGCCAGCTCACCAGCGTCCTACAATGAGCAGTTCTTC.

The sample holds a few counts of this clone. CDR3 region: CATSREVTGKYGYTF. CDR3 in DNA: TGTGCCACCAGCAGAGAAGTAACAGGGAAATATGGCTACACCTTC. The V gene is TRBV15, the J gene TRBJ1-2; possibly TRBD1 for D (6 bases). With 0 bases removed from V and 5 bases from J, the gap between germline ends came to 13 bases. The CDR3 is made up of 15 amino acids. In germline, CDR1 is LNHNV, CDR2 YYDKDF (reference sequence).